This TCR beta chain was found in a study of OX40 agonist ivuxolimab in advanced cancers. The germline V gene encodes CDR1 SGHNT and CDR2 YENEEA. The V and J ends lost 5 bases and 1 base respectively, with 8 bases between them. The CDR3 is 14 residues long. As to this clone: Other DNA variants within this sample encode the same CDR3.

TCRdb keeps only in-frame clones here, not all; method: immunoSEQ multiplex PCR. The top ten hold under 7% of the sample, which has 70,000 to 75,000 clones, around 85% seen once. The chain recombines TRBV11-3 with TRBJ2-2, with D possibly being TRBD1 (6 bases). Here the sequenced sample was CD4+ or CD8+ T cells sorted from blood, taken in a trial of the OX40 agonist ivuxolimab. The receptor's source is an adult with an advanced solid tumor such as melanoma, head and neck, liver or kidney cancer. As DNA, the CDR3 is TGTGCCAGCAGCCTGGGACAGAACACCGGGGAGCTGTTTTTT. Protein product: CASSLGQNTGELFF.